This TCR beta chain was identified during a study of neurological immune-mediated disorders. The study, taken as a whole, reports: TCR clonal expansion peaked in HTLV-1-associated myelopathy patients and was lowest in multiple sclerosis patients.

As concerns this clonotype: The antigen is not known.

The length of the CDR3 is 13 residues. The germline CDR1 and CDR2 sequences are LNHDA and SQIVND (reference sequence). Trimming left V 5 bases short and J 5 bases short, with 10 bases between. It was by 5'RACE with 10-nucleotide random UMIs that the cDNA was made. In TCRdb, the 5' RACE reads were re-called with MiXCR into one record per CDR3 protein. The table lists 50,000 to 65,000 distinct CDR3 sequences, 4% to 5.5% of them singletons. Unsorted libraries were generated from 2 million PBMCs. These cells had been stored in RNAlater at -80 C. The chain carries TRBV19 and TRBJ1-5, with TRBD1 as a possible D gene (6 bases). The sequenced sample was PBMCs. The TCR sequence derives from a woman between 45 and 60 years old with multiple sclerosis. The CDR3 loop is CASSDQGYQPQHF. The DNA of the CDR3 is TGTGCCAGTAGTGACCAGGGGTATCAGCCCCAGCATTTT.